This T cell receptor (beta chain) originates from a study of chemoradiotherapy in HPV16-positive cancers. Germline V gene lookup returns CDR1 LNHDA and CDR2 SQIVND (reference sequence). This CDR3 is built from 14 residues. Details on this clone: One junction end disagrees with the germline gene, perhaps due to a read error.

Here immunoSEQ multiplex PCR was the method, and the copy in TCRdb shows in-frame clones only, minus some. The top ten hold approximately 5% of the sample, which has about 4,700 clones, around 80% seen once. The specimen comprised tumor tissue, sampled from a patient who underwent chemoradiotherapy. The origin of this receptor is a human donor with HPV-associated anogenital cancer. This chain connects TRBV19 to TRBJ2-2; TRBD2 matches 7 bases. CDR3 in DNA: TGTGCCAGTAGGATAGCGGGCAGTACCGGGGAGCTGTTTTTT. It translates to CASRIAGSTGELFF.